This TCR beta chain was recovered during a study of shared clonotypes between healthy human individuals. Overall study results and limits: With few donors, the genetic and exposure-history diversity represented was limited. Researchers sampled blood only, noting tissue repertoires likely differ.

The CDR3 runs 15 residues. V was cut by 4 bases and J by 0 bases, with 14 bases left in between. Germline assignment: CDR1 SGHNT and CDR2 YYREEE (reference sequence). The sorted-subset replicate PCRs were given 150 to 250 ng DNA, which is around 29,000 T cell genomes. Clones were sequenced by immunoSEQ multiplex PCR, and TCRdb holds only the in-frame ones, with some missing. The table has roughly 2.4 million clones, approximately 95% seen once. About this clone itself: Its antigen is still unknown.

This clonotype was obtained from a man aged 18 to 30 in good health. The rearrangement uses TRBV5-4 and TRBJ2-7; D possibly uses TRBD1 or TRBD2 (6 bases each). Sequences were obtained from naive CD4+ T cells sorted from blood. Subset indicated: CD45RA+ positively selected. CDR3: CASSDTGGSSYEQYF. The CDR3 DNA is TGTGCCAGCAGCGACACCGGGGGCAGCTCCTACGAGCAGTACTTC.